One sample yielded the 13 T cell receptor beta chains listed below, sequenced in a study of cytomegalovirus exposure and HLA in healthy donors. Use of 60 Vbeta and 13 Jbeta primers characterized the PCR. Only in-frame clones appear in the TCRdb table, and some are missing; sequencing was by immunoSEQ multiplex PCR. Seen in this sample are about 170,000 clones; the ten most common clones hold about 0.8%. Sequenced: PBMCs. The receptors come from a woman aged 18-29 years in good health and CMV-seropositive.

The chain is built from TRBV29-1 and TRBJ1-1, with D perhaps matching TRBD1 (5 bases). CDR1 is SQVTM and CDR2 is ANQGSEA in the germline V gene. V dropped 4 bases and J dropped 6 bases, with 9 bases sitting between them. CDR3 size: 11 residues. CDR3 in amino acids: CSVVKGPEAFF. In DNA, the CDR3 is TGCAGCGTTGTAAAGGGGCCTGAAGCTTTCTTT.

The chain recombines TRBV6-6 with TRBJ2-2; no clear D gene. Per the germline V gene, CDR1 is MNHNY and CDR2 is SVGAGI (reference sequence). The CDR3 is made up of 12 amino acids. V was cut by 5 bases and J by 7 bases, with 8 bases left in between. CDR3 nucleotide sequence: TGTGCCAGCAGTCTGTCAGTCGGGGAGCTGTTTTTT. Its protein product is CASSLSVGELFF.

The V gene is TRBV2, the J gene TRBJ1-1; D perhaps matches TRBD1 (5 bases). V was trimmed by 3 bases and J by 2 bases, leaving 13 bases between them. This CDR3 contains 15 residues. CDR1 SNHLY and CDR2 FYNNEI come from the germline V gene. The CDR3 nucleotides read TGTGCCAGCAGTGAGACAGCCTCTATTAACACTGAAGCTTTCTTT. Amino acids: CASSETASINTEAFF.

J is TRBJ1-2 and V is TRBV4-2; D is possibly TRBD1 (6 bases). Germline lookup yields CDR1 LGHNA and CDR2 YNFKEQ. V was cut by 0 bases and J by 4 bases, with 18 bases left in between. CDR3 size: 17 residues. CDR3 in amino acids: CASSQDGRGGAGYGYTF. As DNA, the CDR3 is TGTGCCAGCAGCCAAGACGGGAGGGGGGGCGCCGGCTATGGCTACACCTTC.

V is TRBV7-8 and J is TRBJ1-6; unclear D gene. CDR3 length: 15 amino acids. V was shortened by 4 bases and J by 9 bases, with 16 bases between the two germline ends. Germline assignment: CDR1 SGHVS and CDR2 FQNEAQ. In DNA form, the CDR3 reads TGTGCCAGCAGCTCCCCACCGGGTGGCTTTTCACCCCTCCACTTT. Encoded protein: CASSSPPGGFSPLHF.

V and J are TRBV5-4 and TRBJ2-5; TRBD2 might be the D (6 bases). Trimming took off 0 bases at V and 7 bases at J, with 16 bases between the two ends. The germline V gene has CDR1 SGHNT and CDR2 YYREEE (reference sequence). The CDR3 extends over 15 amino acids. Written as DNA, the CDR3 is TGTGCCAGCAGCTTGGGGTTGGGAGGCCCGGGGACCCAGTACTTC. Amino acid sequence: CASSLGLGGPGTQYF.

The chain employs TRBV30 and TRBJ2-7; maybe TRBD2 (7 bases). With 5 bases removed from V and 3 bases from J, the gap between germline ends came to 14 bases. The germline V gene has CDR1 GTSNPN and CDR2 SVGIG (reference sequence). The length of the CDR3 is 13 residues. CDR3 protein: CAWRGAVNYEQYF. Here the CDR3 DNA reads TGTGCCTGGCGGGGGGCTGTTAACTACGAGCAGTACTTC. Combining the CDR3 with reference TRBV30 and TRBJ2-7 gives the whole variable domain SQTIHQWPATLVQPVGSPLSLECTVEGTSNPNLYWYRQAAGRGLQLLFYSVGIGQISSEVPQNLSASRPQDRQFILSSKKLLLSDSGFYLCAWRGAVNYEQYFGPGTRLTVT.

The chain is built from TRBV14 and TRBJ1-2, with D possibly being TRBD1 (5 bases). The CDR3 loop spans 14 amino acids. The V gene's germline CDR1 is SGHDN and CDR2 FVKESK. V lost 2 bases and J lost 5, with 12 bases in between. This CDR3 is CASSQLSQGYGYTF. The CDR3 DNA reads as TGTGCCAGCAGCCAACTAAGCCAGGGTTATGGCTACACCTTC. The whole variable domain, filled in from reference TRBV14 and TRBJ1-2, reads EAGVTQFPSHSVIEKGQTVTLRCDPISGHDNLYWYRRVMGKEIKFLLHFVKESKQDESGMPNNRFLAERTGGTYSTLKVQPAELEDSGVYFCASSQLSQGYGYTFGSGTRLTVV.

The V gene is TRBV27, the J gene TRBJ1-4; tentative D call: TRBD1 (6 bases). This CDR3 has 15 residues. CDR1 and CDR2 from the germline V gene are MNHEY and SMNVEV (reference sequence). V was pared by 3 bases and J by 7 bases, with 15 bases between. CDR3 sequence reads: CASSFLQGSSEKLFF. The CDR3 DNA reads TGTGCCAGCAGTTTTCTTCAGGGGAGTAGTGAAAAACTGTTTTTT. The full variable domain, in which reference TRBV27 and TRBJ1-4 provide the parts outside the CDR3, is EAQVTQNPRYLITVTGKKLTVTCSQNMNHEYMSWYRQDPGLGLRQIYYSMNVEVTDKGDVPEGYKVSRKEKRNFPLILESPSPNQTSLYFCASSFLQGSSEKLFFGSGTQLSVL.

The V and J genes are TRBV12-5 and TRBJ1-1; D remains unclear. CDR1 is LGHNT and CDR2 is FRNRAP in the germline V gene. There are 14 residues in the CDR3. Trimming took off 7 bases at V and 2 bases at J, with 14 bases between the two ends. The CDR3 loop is CASALQTVNTEAFF. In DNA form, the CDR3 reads TGTGCTAGTGCCTTACAGACGGTTAACACTGAAGCTTTCTTT.

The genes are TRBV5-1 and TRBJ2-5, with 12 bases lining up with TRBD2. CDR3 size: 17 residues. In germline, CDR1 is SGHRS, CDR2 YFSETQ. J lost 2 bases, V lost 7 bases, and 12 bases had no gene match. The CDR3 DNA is TGCGCCAGCCAACTTCTAGCGGGGGGGCTGGTACAAGAGACCCAGTACTTC. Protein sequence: CASQLLAGGLVQETQYF. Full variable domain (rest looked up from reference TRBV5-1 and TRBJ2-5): KAGVTQTPRYLIKTRGQQVTLSCSPISGHRSVSWYQQTPGQGLQFLFEYFSETQRNKGNFPGRFSGRQFSNSRSEMNVSTLELGDSALYLCASQLLAGGLVQETQYFGPGTRLLVL.

In DNA, the CDR3 is TGTGCCAGCAGGCGAGAGGAGGGATACACAGATACGCAGTATTTT. This gives the protein CASRREEGYTDTQYF. V usage is TRBV5-6 and J usage is TRBJ2-3; TRBD2 might be the D (6 bases). Trimming cost V 5 bases and J 2 bases, with 15 bases left between them. The CDR3 totals 15 residues. Germline V lookup: CDR1 SGHDT, CDR2 YYEEEE.

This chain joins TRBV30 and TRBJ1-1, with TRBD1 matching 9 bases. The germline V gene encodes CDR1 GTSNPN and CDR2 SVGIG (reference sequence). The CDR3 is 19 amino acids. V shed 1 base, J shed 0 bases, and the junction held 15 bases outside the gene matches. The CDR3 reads CAWSALDLGQGTLNTEAFF. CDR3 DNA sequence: TGTGCCTGGAGTGCGCTCGATCTGGGACAGGGAACCCTGAACACTGAAGCTTTCTTT.